The T cell receptor (beta chain) described here comes from a study of OX40 agonist ivuxolimab in advanced cancers. Study observations and caveats: Clonal expansion in partial responders at 0.1-3.0 mg/kg ranked among the lowest. In CD8+ T cells, expanded clones were on average more numerous than in CD4+.

The germline CDR1 and CDR2 sequences are MNHNS and SASEGT. The length of the CDR3 is 13 residues. V was shortened by 7 bases and J by 5 bases, with 14 bases between the two germline ends. Using immunoSEQ multiplex PCR, the repertoire was profiled, and TCRdb retains in-frame clones only, with some absent. Among some 45,000 clones listed, over 80% were seen once. Autoimmune disease history or systemic immunosuppression led to patient exclusion. About this clone itself: Its antigen is undetermined.

This sample comprised CD4+ or CD8+ T cells sorted from blood, obtained in a trial of the OX40 agonist ivuxolimab. The TCR originated in an adult with an advanced solid tumor such as melanoma, head and neck, liver or kidney cancer. The chain couples TRBV6-1 to TRBJ1-2; possibly TRBD1 for D (6 bases). The CDR3 loop reads CASKRGMTYGYTF. The DNA for the CDR3 is TGTGCCAGCAAAAGGGGGATGACTTATGGCTACACCTTC.